This T cell receptor (beta chain) originates from a study of Graves' ophthalmopathy and Graves' hyperthyroidism. General study results and limits: Built on 13 signatures, a model told ophthalmopathy apart from stable hyperthyroidism with about 85% sensitivity and roughly 80% specificity.

This clonotype was recorded at least ten times. Its cognate antigen is unknown. Amplification of the TCR beta CDR3 regions used RNA transcripts (as template). First-round RT-PCR relied on HTBI primers, and a second-round multiplex PCR came next. TCRdb re-analysed the multiplex PCR reads in MiXCR, keeping a single row per CDR3 protein. The data contain roughly 500,000 distinct CDR3 sequences, around 15% of them seen just once; the ten biggest clones take up approximately 9.8%. Orbital computed tomography, together with clinical symptoms, serum thyroxine, TRAb and thyroid ultrasound, was used for diagnosis. CDR1 is SGHVS, CDR2 FQNEAQ, per germline. This CDR3 has 17 residues. Deletions cut 1 base from V and 4 bases from J, with 19 bases between.

This sequence was found in a woman under 40 with Graves' ophthalmopathy. The chain links TRBV7-8 to TRBJ1-2; D perhaps matches TRBD1 (5 bases). Sequenced sample: blood. The CDR3 DNA follows: TGTGCCAGCAGCTTAGACAGGCTGCAAATCAAAGTCTATGGCTACACCTTC. It yields the protein CASSLDRLQIKVYGYTF.